This TCR beta chain is drawn from a study of OX40 agonist ivuxolimab in advanced cancers. Study-wide context: Patients were roughly 83% male with ages roughly 20 to 85, mean around 61. One hepatocellular carcinoma and a couple of cutaneous melanoma patients partially responded. Findings and caveats of the study: Low levels of normalized T-cell clonal expansion also appeared in some nonresponders. Clones of CD4+ and CD8+ blood T cells grew by week 6 at doses of 0.1 to 3.0 mg/kg.

Per germline, CDR1 MNHEY and CDR2 SVGAGI. V lost 1 base, J lost 2 bases, and 14 bases lay in between. CDR3 length: 16 residues. Worth noting for this clone: Its target is not known.

TCRdb keeps only in-frame clones here, not all; method: immunoSEQ multiplex PCR. The sample has 20,000 to 30,000 clones, approximately 77% seen once. The origin of this receptor is an adult with an advanced solid tumor such as melanoma, head and neck, liver or kidney cancer. Material: CD4+ or CD8+ T cells sorted from blood, obtained in a trial of the OX40 agonist ivuxolimab. This chain connects TRBV6-5 to TRBJ2-5, with D possibly TRBD2 on 7 matching bases. The CDR3 DNA sequence: TGTGCCAGCAGTTACTTAGCAGGGAGGGGGCAAGAGACCCAGTACTTC. Residues: CASSYLAGRGQETQYF.